This T cell receptor beta chain was identified in a study of OX40 agonist ivuxolimab in advanced cancers. Some clones are missing from TCRdb's copy, which holds only in-frame ones; the method was immunoSEQ multiplex PCR. The sample lists around 40,000 clones, 70% to 90% seen once, with 0.38% in the top ten. Per the germline V gene, CDR1 is MDHEN and CDR2 is SYDVKM. With 4 bases clipped from V and 0 bases from J, the junction kept 2 bases outside the gene matches. The CDR3 contains 16 residues. Patients with a history of autoimmune disease or on systemic immunosuppression were excluded. The receptor comes from an adult with an advanced solid tumor such as melanoma, head and neck, liver or kidney cancer. The material was CD4+ or CD8+ T cells sorted from blood, obtained in a trial of the OX40 agonist ivuxolimab. The chain couples TRBV28 to TRBJ1-6; 8 bases are shared with TRBD1. CDR3 coding DNA: TGTGCCAGCAGTTCCGGACAGGGCTCCTATAATTCACCCCTCCACTTT. Amino acid sequence: CASSSGQGSYNSPLHF.